This section outlines one TCR beta chain sequence together with its context. J gave up 6 bases and V 4 bases, and 16 bases lay outside the gene matches. The CDR3 runs to 16 residues. Looked up from germline, CDR1 is SGDLS and CDR2 is YYNGEE. These data are taken from a study of tissue T cells after allogeneic stem cell transplantation. Libraries were prepared by immunoSEQ multiplex PCR; TCRdb keeps only in-frame clonotypes and omits some of them. This table has some 11,000 clones, around three quarters appearing once. This receptor was identified in a woman between 18 and 55 years old with breast cancer. Here the sequenced sample was tissue from the right colon, taken at autopsy. The rearrangement links TRBV9 to TRBJ2-7, with 7 bases lining up with TRBD1. The CDR3 sequence is CASSPNTGTEQGEQYF. The CDR3 DNA follows: TGTGCCAGCAGCCCAAACACCGGGACAGAACAGGGCGAGCAGTACTTC. The variable domain in full, completed from reference TRBV9 and TRBJ2-7, reads DSGVTQTPKHLITATGQRVTLRCSPRSGDLSVYWYQQSLDQGLQFLIQYYNGEERAKGNILERFSAQQFPDLHSELNLSSLELGDSALYFCASSPNTGTEQGEQYFGPGTRLTVT.